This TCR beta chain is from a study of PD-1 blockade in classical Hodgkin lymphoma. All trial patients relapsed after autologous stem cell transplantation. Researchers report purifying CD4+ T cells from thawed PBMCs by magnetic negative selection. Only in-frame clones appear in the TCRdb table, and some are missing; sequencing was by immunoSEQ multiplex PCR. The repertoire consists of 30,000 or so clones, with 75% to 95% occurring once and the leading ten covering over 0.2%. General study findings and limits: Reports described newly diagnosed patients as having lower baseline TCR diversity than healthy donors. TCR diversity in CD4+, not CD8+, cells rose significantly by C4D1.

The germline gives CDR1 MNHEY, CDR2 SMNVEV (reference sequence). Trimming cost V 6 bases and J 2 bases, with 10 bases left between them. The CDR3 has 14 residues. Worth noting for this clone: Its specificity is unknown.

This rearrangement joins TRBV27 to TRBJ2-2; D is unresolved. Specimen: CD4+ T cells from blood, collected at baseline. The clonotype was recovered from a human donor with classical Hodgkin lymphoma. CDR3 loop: CASRLDGNTGELFF. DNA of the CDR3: TGTGCCAGCAGATTGGACGGAAACACCGGGGAGCTGTTTTTT.